This record concerns one TCR beta chain sequence. This record belongs to a study of blood T cell repertoires in COVID-19. For the study at large: Italy, Spain and the United States were the sources of the convalescent and acute COVID-19 samples. PBMCs, B-cell-depleted T cells, or T cells were the source of the cDNA or gDNA that made up the material.

Original processing methods: Amplifying reference gene primers gave estimates of nucleated cell counts. Some clones are missing from TCRdb's copy, which holds only in-frame ones; the method was immunoSEQ multiplex PCR. From that table come the V and J calls and clone size; the DNA was used to work out D and trimming. Here the sample spans fewer than 50,000 clones, around nine tenths being singletons. The sequence came from a man aged 50-59 years with active COVID-19. Sequenced: peripheral blood.

The CDR3: CASSLGGGVRWNEQFF. CDR3 coding DNA: TGCGCCAGCAGCTTGGGGGGCGGGGTCCGGTGGAATGAGCAGTTCTTC. The chain uses TRBV5-1 and TRBJ2-1; TRBD2 is a possible D gene (6 bases). CDR1 is SGHRS, CDR2 YFSETQ, per germline. The CDR3 runs 16 residues. V was cut by 0 bases and J by 7 bases, with 17 bases left in between.